Below, 18 T cell receptor beta chains from the same sample are listed, as sequenced in a study of identical twins. MiXCR, run by TCRdb on the 5' RACE reads, gives a single entry per CDR3 protein. Of around 340,000 distinct CDR3 sequences in the sample, 8.5% to 10% are singletons; the top ten hold 8.5% to 10%. Input material: naive T cells sorted from blood. Source of these receptors: a woman aged 45 to 65 in good health.

In its sample, this clonotype was seen a few times. The CDR3 is CASWDSQETQYF. In DNA, the CDR3 is TGCGCCAGCTGGGACAGTCAAGAGACCCAGTACTTC. The chain uses TRBV5-1 and TRBJ2-5; 7 bases match TRBD1. Trimming cost V 7 bases and J 2 bases; bases outside gene matches: 2. This CDR3 spans 12 amino acids. Germline V gene sequence: CDR1 SGHRS, CDR2 YFSETQ.

The chain carries TRBV19 and TRBJ2-2; 7 nucleotides agree with TRBD2. Germline V gene data show CDR1 as LNHDA and CDR2 as SQIVND (reference sequence). The length of the CDR3 is 15 residues. V lost 8 bases, J lost 0 bases, and 6 bases stayed unmatched. The CDR3 region has the DNA TGTGCCAGTCACTCTAGCGGTGCGAACACCGGGGAGCTGTTTTTT. Its protein is CASHSSGANTGELFF. Complete variable domain (other parts from reference TRBV19 and TRBJ2-2): DGGITQSPKYLFRKEGQNVTLSCEQNLNHDAMYWYRQDPGQGLRLIYYSQIVNDFQKGDIAEGYSVSREKKESFPLTVTSAQKNPTAFYLCASHSSGANTGELFFGEGSRLTVL.

Only a few counts were recorded for this clonotype. The chain uses TRBV18 and TRBJ1-5; possibly TRBD1 for D (5 bases). Germline lookup yields CDR1 KGHSH and CDR2 LQKENI. This CDR3 spans 16 amino acids. Trimming took 3 bases from V and 1 from J, leaving 13 bases between them. The CDR3 sequence: CASSPAGLGSNQPQHF. DNA for the CDR3: TGTGCCAGCTCACCGGCAGGGCTCGGAAGCAATCAGCCCCAGCATTTT.

This clonotype was found a few times. The chain carries TRBV5-5 and TRBJ2-1; tentatively, D is TRBD1 (6 bases). CDR3 length: 16 amino acids. The V and J ends lost 4 bases and 1 base respectively, with 15 bases between them. CDR1 and CDR2 (germline): SGHKS, YYEKEE (reference sequence). The CDR3 protein is CASSPLGALSYNEQFF. The CDR3 DNA reads TGTGCCAGCAGCCCTTTGGGGGCATTGTCCTACAATGAGCAGTTCTTC.

The chain has TRBV24-1 and TRBJ2-7; 12 nucleotides agree with TRBD2. CDR3 size: 15 residues. J gave up 4 bases and V 3 bases, and 3 bases lay outside the gene matches. Germline assignment: CDR1 KGHDR and CDR2 SFDVKD. CDR3 in DNA: TGTGCCACCAGTGATCCGACTAGCGGGAGATACGAGCAGTACTTC. As protein: CATSDPTSGRYEQYF.

The chain carries TRBV2 and TRBJ2-5, with D unresolved. V shed 10 bases and J shed 2 bases, with 14 bases lying between them. In germline, CDR1 is SNHLY, CDR2 FYNNEI. The CDR3 has 13 amino acids. CDR3: CATDGTPQETQYF. CDR3 bases: TGTGCCACCGACGGAACGCCTCAAGAGACCCAGTACTTC.

This clonotype was recorded many times. The rearrangement links TRBV27 to TRBJ1-5; D is possibly TRBD1 (6 bases). Germline lookup yields CDR1 MNHEY and CDR2 SMNVEV (reference sequence). This CDR3 has 17 amino acids. V lost 6 bases and J lost 4, with 22 bases in between. This CDR3 is CASSPRIPDSLNQPQHF. CDR3 bases: TGTGCCAGCAGCCCGAGAATTCCGGACAGCCTTAATCAGCCCCAGCATTTT.

The chain is built from TRBV3-1 and TRBJ1-6; D is ambiguous. Trimming pared 0 bases from V and 8 bases from J, leaving 11 bases between. Germline assignment: CDR1 LGHDT and CDR2 YNNKEL (reference sequence). This CDR3 is built from 15 residues. The CDR3 spells CASSQDFMGYSPLHF. CDR3 DNA sequence: TGTGCCAGCAGCCAAGATTTCATGGGCTATTCACCCCTCCACTTT.

V and J are TRBV24-1 and TRBJ2-1; 7 bases fit TRBD2. CDR1 is KGHDR, CDR2 SFDVKD, per germline. The CDR3 has 16 amino acids. J was trimmed by 3 bases and V by 5 bases; bases with no gene match: 9. The CDR3 reads CATSGGGHLGYNEQFF. The DNA for the CDR3 is TGTGCCACCAGTGGGGGGGGTCACCTAGGCTACAATGAGCAGTTCTTC.

The V call is TRBV12-5, the J call TRBJ2-7; TRBD1 matches 10 bases. Germline V lookup: CDR1 LGHNT, CDR2 FRNRAP. This CDR3 region has 14 residues. V was pared by 5 bases and J by 3 bases, with 4 bases of the junction left unmatched. The chain's CDR3 is CASGSGDRGYEQYF. CDR3 in DNA: TGTGCTAGTGGTAGTGGGGACAGGGGCTACGAGCAGTACTTC.

This sequence joins TRBV29-1 and TRBJ2-1, with D maybe TRBD1 (6 bases). The CDR3 extends over 14 amino acids. CDR1 and CDR2 (germline): SQVTM, ANQGSEA. Trimming cost V 8 bases and J 4 bases, with 18 bases left between them. DNA of the CDR3: TGCAGCCGACCAGGGGAACTACTTTACAATGAGCAGTTCTTC. Protein product: CSRPGELLYNEQFF.

This clonotype was counted between two and nine times. The chain uses TRBV20-1 and TRBJ1-1; D unresolved. Germline CDR1 DFQATT, CDR2 SNEGSKA (reference sequence). Trimming cost V 0 bases and J 2 bases, with 10 bases left between them. CDR3 length: 14 residues. DNA of the CDR3: TGCAGTGCTAGAGATCGCAGGTTAAACACTGAAGCTTTCTTT. It codes for CSARDRRLNTEAFF.

This clonotype has only a few counts. The rearrangement links TRBV12-3 or TRBV12-4 to TRBJ2-1, with 13 bases matching TRBD2. V lost 6 bases and J lost 6; bases outside the gene matches: 5. This CDR3 has 15 amino acids. In DNA form, the CDR3 reads TGTGCCAGCAGCCAAACTAGCGGGAGGGCCAATGAGCAGTTCTTC. Encoded protein: CASSQTSGRANEQFF.

The V gene is TRBV4-1, the J gene TRBJ2-7; 7 bases match TRBD2. The CDR3 is 15 residues long. Germline-derived CDR1 and CDR2 are MGHRA and YSYEKL. The J segment lost 6 bases and the V segment lost 4 bases, leaving 12 bases of the junction unmatched. CDR3 sequence reads: CASSPGTGRDFEQYV. CDR3 nucleotides: TGCGCCAGCAGCCCTGGCACGGGGAGGGATTTCGAGCAGTACGTC.

J is TRBJ2-1 and V is TRBV19, with a possible D match to TRBD2 (6 bases). V was clipped by 6 bases and J by 4 bases, with 13 bases between them. Germline assignment: CDR1 LNHDA and CDR2 SQIVND (reference sequence). The CDR3 extends over 14 amino acids. The CDR3 DNA follows: TGTGCCAGTAGGGTCTCGGCGGGGTACAATGAGCAGTTCTTC. Protein product: CASRVSAGYNEQFF.

There are a few counts of this clonotype. V is TRBV9 and J is TRBJ2-4; possible D gene TRBD2, 5 bases. The CDR3 has 13 amino acids. Germline CDR1 SGDLS, CDR2 YYNGEE. Trimming pared 2 bases from V and 6 bases from J, leaving 9 bases between. The CDR3 nucleotides are TGTGCCAGCAGCGTCGGGGATATAAACATTCAGTACTTC. This encodes CASSVGDINIQYF.

This clonotype appeared many times. The CDR3 DNA reads TGTGCCAGCAGCTTAGTGGGAGCGGGGTCGCCTAATGAGCAGTTCTTC. This gives the protein CASSLVGAGSPNEQFF. The V gene is TRBV11-2, the J gene TRBJ2-1; TRBD2 matches 7 bases. This CDR3 is 16 amino acids long. Trimming at V came to 1 base and at J to 7 bases, leaving 10 bases not matched to a gene. CDR1 SGHAT and CDR2 FQNNGV come from the germline V gene.

This clonotype was seen a few times. The rearrangement links TRBV7-9 to TRBJ2-5; 8 bases are shared with TRBD1. Germline CDR1 and CDR2: SEHNR and FQNEAQ (reference sequence). With V trimmed by 3 bases and J by 8 bases, 5 bases remained unmatched. The CDR3 runs 13 residues. The CDR3 region has the DNA TGTGCCAGCAGCTTTCGGACAGGGAATACCCAGTACTTC. Its translation: CASSFRTGNTQYF.